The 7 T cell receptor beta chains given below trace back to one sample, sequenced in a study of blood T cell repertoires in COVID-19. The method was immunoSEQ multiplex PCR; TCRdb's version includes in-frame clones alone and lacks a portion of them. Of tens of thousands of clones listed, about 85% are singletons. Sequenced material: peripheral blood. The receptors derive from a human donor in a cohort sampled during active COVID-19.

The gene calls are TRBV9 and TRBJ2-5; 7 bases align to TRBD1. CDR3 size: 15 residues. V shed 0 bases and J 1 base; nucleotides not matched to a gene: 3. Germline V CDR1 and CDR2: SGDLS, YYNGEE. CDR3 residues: CASSVEGAGQETQYF. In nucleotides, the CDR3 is TGTGCCAGCAGCGTAGAGGGGGCCGGCCAAGAGACCCAGTACTTC.

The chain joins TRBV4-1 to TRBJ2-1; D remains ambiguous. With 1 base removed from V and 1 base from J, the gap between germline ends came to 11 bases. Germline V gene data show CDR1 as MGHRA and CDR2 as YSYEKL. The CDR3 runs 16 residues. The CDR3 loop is CASSQVGSPSYNEQFF. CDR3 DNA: TGCGCCAGCAGCCAAGTTGGCAGTCCTTCCTACAATGAGCAGTTCTTC.

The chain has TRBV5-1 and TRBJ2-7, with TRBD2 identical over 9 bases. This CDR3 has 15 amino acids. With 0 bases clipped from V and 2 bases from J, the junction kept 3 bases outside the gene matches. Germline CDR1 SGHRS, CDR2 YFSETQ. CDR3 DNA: TGCGCCAGCAGCTTGGATAGCGGGAGAACCTACGAGCAGTACTTC. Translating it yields CASSLDSGRTYEQYF.

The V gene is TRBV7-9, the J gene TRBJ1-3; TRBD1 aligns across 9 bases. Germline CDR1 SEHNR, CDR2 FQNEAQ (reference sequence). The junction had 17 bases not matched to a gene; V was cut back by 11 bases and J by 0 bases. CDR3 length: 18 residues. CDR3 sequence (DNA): TGTGCCTGCGGAGGGACAGGGAATTCTCTACGCTCTGGAAACACCATATATTTT. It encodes CACGGTGNSLRSGNTIYF.

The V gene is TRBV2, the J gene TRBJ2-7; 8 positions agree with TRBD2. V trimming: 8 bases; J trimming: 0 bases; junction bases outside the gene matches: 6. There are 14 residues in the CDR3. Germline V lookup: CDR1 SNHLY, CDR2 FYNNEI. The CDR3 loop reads CASLLLAGSYEQYF. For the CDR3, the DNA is TGTGCCAGCCTGCTGCTAGCGGGCTCCTACGAGCAGTACTTC. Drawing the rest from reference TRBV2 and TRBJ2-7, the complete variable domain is EPEVTQTPSHQVTQMGQEVILRCVPISNHLYFYWYRQILGQKVEFLVSFYNNEISEKSEIFDDQFSVERPDGSNFTLKIRSTKLEDSAMYFCASLLLAGSYEQYFGPGTRLTVT.

CDR3 sequence: CASSPGTGGNTEAFF. CDR3 sequence (DNA): TGTGCCAGCAGCCCGGGGACAGGGGGCAACACTGAAGCTTTCTTT. This sequence joins TRBV11-3 and TRBJ1-1; 12 nucleotides agree with TRBD1. The CDR3 has 15 residues. CDR1 and CDR2 from the germline V gene are SGHNT and YENEEA. Losses at the gene ends were 5 bases for V and 2 bases for J; bases not matched to a gene: 3.

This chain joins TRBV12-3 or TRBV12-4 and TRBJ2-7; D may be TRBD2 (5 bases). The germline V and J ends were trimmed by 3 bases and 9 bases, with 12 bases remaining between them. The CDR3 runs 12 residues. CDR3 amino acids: CASSFSSSRQYF. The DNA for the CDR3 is TGTGCCAGCAGTTTCTCTAGCTCCCGGCAGTACTTC.